This T cell receptor beta chain was sequenced during a study of cytomegalovirus exposure and HLA in healthy donors. Germline loops: CDR1 MDHEN, CDR2 SYDVKM. The length of the CDR3 is 13 residues. Trimming stripped 2 bases from V and 2 bases from J, with 7 bases between. Notes on this clone: Its antigen is not known. This sample also contains other DNA sequences that code for the same CDR3.

The PCR was carried out with 60 Vbeta primers and 13 Jbeta primers. The protocol was immunoSEQ multiplex PCR, while the TCRdb copy is restricted to in-frame clones and leaves out a portion. Of under 200,000 clones listed, around 79% are singletons. The study's findings and limits: TCR beta V segments were, for the most part, productive about 87% or about 30% of the time in an earlier analysis.

The sample taken for sequencing was PBMCs. This chain links TRBV28 with TRBJ2-7; the D is unclear. The clonotype originates from a man aged 35 to 55 in good health and CMV-seronegative. The CDR3 reads CASSLGQTYEQYF. The CDR3, as DNA: TGTGCCAGCAGTTTAGGGCAGACCTACGAGCAGTACTTC.